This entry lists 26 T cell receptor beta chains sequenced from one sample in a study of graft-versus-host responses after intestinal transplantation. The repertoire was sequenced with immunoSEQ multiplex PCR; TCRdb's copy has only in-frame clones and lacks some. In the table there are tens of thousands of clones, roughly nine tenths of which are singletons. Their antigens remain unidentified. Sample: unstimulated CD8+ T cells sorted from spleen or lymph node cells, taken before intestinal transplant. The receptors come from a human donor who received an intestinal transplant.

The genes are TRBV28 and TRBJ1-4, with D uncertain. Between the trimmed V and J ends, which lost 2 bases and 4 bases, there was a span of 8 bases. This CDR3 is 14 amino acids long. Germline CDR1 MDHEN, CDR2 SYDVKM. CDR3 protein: CASSLTGFNEKLFF. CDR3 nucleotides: TGTGCCAGCAGTTTAACCGGGTTTAATGAAAAACTGTTTTTT.

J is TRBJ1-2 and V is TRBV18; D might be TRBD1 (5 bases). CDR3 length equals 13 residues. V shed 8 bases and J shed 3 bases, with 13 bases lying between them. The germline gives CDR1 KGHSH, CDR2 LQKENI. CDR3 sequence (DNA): TGTGCCAGCCGTAGCCAAGGGGACTATGGCTACACCTTC. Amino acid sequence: CASRSQGDYGYTF.

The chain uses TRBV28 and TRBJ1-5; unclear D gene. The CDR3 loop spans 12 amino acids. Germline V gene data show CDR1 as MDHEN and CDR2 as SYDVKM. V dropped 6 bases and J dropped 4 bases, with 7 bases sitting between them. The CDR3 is CASRSGNQPQHF. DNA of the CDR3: TGTGCCAGCAGGTCGGGGAATCAGCCCCAGCATTTT.

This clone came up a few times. The CDR3, as DNA: TGTGCCTGGAGTAGGGGACAGGGAGACAATGAGCAGTTCTTC. Translation: CAWSRGQGDNEQFF. The chain carries TRBV30 and TRBJ2-1, with 9 bases fitting TRBD1. This CDR3 comprises 14 residues. Germline values: CDR1 GTSNPN, CDR2 SVGIG (reference sequence). Trimming at V came to 2 bases and at J to 5 bases, leaving 4 bases not matched to a gene.

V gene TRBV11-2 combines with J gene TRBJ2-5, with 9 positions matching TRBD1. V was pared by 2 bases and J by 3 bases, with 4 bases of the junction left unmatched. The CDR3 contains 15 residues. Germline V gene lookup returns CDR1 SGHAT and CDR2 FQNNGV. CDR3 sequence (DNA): TGTGCCAGCAGCTTATGGGGACAGGGAGAAGAGACCCAGTACTTC. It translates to CASSLWGQGEETQYF.

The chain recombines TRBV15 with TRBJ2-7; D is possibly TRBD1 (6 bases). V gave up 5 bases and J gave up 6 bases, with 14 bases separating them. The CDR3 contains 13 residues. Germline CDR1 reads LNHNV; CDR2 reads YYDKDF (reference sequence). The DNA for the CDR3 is TGTGCCACCAGCGGGGGCCTTCTTGCCGAGCAGTACTTC. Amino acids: CATSGGLLAEQYF.

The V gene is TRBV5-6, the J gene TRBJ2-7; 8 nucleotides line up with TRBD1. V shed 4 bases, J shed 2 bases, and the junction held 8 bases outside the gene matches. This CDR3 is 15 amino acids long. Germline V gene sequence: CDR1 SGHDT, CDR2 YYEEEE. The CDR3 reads CASSPGQGSPYEQYF. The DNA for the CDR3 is TGTGCCAGCAGCCCTGGACAGGGTAGCCCCTACGAGCAGTACTTC.

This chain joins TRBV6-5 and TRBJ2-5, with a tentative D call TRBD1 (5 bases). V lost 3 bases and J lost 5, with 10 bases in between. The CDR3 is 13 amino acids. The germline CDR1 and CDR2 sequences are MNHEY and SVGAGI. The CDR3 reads CASSYRQGETQYF. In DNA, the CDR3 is TGTGCCAGCAGTTATCGGCAGGGTGAGACCCAGTACTTC.

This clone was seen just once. CDR3 residues: CAAGQVYNEQFF. DNA of the CDR3: TGTGCTGCGGGACAGGTATACAATGAGCAGTTCTTC. This rearrangement joins TRBV6-1 to TRBJ2-1; 8 nucleotides match TRBD1. The length of the CDR3 is 12 residues. Per the germline V gene, CDR1 is MNHNS and CDR2 is SASEGT.

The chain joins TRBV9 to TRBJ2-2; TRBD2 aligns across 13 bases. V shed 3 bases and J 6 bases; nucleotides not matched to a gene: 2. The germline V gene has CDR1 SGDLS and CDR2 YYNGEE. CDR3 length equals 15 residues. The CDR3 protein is CASSALAGGSGELFF. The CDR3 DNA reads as TGTGCCAGCAGCGCACTAGCGGGGGGGTCCGGGGAGCTGTTTTTT.

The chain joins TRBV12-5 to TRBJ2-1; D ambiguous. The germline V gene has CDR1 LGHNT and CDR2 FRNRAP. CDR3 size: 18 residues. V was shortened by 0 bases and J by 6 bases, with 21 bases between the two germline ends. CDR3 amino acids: CASGLVLTGSRVVNEQFF. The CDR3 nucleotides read TGTGCTAGTGGTTTGGTACTTACTGGTAGCCGAGTTGTCAATGAGCAGTTCTTC.

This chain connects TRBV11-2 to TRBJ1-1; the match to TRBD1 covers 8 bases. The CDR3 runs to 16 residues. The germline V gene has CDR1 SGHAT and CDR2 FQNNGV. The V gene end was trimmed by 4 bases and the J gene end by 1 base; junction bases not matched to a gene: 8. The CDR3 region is CASSSRTGTQNTEAFF. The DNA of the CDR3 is TGTGCCAGCAGCTCCCGGACAGGGACCCAGAACACTGAAGCTTTCTTT.

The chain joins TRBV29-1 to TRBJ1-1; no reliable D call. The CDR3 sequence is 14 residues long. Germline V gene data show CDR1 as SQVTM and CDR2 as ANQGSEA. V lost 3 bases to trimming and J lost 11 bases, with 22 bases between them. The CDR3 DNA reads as TGCAGCGTTGACGGGAGGGAGTCCCAAAGTGGCGCTTTCTTT. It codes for CSVDGRESQSGAFF.

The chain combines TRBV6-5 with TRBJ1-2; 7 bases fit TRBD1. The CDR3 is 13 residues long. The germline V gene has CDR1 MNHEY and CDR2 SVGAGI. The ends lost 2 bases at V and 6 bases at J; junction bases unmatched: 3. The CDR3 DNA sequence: TGTGCCAGCAGTTACAGGGGGCAGAATGGCTACACCTTC. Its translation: CASSYRGQNGYTF.

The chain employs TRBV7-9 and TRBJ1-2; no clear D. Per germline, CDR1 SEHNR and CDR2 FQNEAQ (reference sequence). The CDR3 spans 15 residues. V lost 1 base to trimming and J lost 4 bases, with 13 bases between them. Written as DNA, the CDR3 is TGTGCCAGCAGCTTAGGGACTCAGCCCATCTATGGCTACACCTTC. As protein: CASSLGTQPIYGYTF.

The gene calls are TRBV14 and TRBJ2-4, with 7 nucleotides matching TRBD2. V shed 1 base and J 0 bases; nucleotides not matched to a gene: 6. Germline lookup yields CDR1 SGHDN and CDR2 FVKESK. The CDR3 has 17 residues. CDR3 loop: CASSQGGLTLAKNIQYF. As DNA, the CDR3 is TGTGCCAGCAGCCAAGGGGGACTAACGCTAGCCAAAAACATTCAGTACTTC.

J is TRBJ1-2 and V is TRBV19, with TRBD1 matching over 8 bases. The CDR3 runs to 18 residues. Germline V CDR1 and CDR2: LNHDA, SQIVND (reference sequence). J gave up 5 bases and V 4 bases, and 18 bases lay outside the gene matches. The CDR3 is CASSKGQGDGWFEYGYTF. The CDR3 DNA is TGTGCCAGTAGTAAAGGACAGGGCGACGGCTGGTTTGAGTATGGCTACACCTTC. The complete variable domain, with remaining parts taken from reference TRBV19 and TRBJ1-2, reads DGGITQSPKYLFRKEGQNVTLSCEQNLNHDAMYWYRQDPGQGLRLIYYSQIVNDFQKGDIAEGYSVSREKKESFPLTVTSAQKNPTAFYLCASSKGQGDGWFEYGYTFGSGTRLTVV.

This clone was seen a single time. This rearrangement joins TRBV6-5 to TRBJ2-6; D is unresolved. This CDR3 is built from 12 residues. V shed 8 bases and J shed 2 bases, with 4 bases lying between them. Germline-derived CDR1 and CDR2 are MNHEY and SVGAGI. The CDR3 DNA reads TGTGCCAGCGGGCCTGGGGCCAACGTCCTGACTTTC. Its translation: CASGPGANVLTF.

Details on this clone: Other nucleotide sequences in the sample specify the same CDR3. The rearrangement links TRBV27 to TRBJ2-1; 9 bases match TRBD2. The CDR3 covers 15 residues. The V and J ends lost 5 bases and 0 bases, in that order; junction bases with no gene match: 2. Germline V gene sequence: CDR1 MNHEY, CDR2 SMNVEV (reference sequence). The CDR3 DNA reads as TGTGCCAGCAGTCTTAGCGGGAGCTCCTACAATGAGCAGTTCTTC. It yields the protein CASSLSGSSYNEQFF.

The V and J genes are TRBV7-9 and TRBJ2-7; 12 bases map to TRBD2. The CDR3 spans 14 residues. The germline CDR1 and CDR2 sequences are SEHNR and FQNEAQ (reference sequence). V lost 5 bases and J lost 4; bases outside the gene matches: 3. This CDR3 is CASSTGTSGYEQYF. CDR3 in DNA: TGTGCCAGCAGCACTGGGACTAGCGGGTACGAGCAGTACTTC.

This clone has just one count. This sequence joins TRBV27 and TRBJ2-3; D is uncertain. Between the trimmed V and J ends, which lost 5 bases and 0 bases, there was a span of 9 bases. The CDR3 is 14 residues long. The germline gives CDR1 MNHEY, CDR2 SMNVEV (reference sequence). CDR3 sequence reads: CASSLIPSTDTQYF. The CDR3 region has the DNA TGTGCCAGCAGTCTTATCCCTAGCACAGATACGCAGTATTTT.

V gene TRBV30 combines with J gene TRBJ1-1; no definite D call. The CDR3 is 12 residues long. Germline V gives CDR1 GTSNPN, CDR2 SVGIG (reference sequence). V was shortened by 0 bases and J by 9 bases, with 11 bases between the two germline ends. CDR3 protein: CAWSVRRPQAFF. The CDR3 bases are TGTGCCTGGAGTGTACGCAGGCCCCAAGCTTTCTTT.

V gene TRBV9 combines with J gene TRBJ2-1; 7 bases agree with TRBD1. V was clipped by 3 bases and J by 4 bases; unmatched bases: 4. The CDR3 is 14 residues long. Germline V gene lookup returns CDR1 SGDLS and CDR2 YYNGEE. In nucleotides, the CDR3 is TGTGCCAGCAGCGGGGACAGTTCTTACAATGAGCAGTTCTTC. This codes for CASSGDSSYNEQFF.

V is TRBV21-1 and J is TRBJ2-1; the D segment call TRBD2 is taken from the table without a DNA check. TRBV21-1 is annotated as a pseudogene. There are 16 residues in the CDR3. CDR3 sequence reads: CASSNLPRTRWHEQFF. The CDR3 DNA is TGTGCCAGCAGCAATCTTCCAAGGACTCGTTGGCATGAGCAGTTCTTC.

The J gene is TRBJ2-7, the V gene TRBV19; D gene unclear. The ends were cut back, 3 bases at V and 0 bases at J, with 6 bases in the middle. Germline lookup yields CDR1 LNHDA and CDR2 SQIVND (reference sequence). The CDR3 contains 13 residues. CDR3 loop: CASSMQISYEQYF. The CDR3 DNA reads TGTGCCAGTAGTATGCAGATCTCCTACGAGCAGTACTTC.

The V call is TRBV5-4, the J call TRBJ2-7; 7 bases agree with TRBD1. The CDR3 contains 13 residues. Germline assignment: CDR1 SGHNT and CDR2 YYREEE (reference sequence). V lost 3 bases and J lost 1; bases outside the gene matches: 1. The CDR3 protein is CASSSQGSYEQYF. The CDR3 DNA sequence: TGTGCCAGCAGCTCACAGGGGTCCTACGAGCAGTACTTC.